The T cell receptor (beta chain) under discussion was sequenced for a study of CD8 T cells in Susac syndrome. An amount of RNA that ranged from roughly 0.5 to 1 ug was reverse transcribed with random hexamers. Via MiXCR, TCRdb re-called the immunoSEQ multiplex PCR reads, giving one row per CDR3 protein. The table has about 180,000 distinct CDR3 sequences, roughly 94% seen once. CDR1 and CDR2 (germline): LGHDT, YNNKEL (reference sequence). The V and J ends lost 0 bases and 7 bases respectively, with 13 bases between them. There are 14 residues in the CDR3. The sequenced sample was CD4+ T cells from PBMCs. This clonotype was sampled from a human donor with Susac syndrome. The genes are TRBV3-1 and TRBJ2-7; maybe TRBD1 (6 bases). The CDR3 protein is CASSQDNRAGEQYF. For the CDR3, the DNA is TGTGCCAGCAGCCAAGATAACAGGGCCGGGGAGCAGTACTTC.